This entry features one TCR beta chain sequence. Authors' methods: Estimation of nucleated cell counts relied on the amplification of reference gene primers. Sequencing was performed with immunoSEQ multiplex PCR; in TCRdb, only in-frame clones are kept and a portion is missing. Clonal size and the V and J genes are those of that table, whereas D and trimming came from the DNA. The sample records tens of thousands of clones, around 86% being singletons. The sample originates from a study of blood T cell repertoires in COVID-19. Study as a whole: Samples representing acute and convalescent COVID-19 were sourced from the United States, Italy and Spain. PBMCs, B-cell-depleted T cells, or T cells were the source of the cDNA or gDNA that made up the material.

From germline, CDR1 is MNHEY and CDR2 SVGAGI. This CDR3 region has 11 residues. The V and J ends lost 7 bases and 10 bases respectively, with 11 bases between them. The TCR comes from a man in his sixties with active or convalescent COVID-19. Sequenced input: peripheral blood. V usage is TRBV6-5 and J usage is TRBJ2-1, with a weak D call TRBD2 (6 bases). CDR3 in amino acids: CASTGGNEQFF. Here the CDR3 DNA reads TGTGCCAGCACGGGCGGGAACGAGCAGTTCTTC.